These 6 T cell receptor beta chains share one sample of origin, sequenced in a study of blood T cell repertoires in COVID-19. The assay was immunoSEQ multiplex PCR, and TCRdb's table has in-frame clones only and misses some. The sample lists 150,000 to 190,000 clones, around 74% occurring once. Sequencing input: peripheral blood. All receptors derive from a woman older than 75 with acute or convalescent COVID-19.

The chain recombines TRBV4-2 with TRBJ1-3; TRBD1 is a possible D gene (5 bases). V lost 0 bases to trimming and J lost 3 bases, with 12 bases between them. The CDR3 loop spans 16 amino acids. CDR1 is LGHNA and CDR2 is YNFKEQ in the germline V gene. CDR3 protein: CASSQDRRGDGNTIYF. The DNA for the CDR3 is TGTGCCAGCAGCCAAGACAGGAGGGGAGATGGAAACACCATATATTTT.

The chain uses TRBV6-1 and TRBJ1-2; TRBD1 might be the D (6 bases). The CDR3 runs 15 residues. V lost 1 base and J 1 base, leaving 10 bases between the germline ends. Germline values: CDR1 MNHNS, CDR2 SASEGT. For the CDR3, the DNA is TGTGCCAGCAGTGAAGGGACAGCTCATAACTATGGCTACACCTTC. It encodes CASSEGTAHNYGYTF.

In its sample, this clone was seen once. The chain recombines TRBV4-2 with TRBJ1-5; D call uncertain. V was cut by 0 bases and J by 0 bases, with 21 bases left in between. From germline, CDR1 is LGHNA and CDR2 YNFKEQ. The CDR3 is 20 residues long. The CDR3 spells CASSQDSAHSRPYSNQPQHF. The CDR3 nucleotides read TGTGCCAGCAGCCAAGATTCGGCCCACAGCCGACCGTATAGCAATCAGCCCCAGCATTTT.

This clone was counted only a few times. The CDR3 region is CATSSISGPLGYTF. The CDR3 bases are TGTGCCACCAGCAGTATTTCTGGCCCTCTGGGCTACACCTTC. The V and J genes are TRBV15 and TRBJ1-2; unclear D gene. This CDR3 has 14 residues. The ends were cut back, 3 bases at V and 8 bases at J, with 16 bases in the middle. Germline V lookup: CDR1 LNHNV, CDR2 YYDKDF (reference sequence).

V and J are TRBV5-8 and TRBJ1-2; TRBD1 aligns across 7 bases. CDR1 and CDR2 from the germline V gene are SGHTS and YDEGEE. The CDR3 is 17 amino acids. V lost 0 bases to trimming and J lost 1 base; unmatched junction nucleotides: 9. CDR3 loop: CASSLEAGQPINYGYTF. CDR3 coding DNA: TGTGCCAGCAGCTTGGAGGCGGGACAGCCAATTAACTATGGCTACACCTTC.

Details on this clone: This sample also contains other DNA sequences that code for the same CDR3. J is TRBJ1-5 and V is TRBV18; TRBD1 aligns across 9 bases. Germline lookup yields CDR1 KGHSH and CDR2 LQKENI. CDR3 length equals 14 residues. Unmatched junction bases numbered 1, after V lost 4 bases and J lost 3 bases. CDR3 residues: CASSRDRDNQPQHF. CDR3 coding DNA: TGTGCCAGCTCACGGGACAGGGACAATCAGCCCCAGCATTTT.